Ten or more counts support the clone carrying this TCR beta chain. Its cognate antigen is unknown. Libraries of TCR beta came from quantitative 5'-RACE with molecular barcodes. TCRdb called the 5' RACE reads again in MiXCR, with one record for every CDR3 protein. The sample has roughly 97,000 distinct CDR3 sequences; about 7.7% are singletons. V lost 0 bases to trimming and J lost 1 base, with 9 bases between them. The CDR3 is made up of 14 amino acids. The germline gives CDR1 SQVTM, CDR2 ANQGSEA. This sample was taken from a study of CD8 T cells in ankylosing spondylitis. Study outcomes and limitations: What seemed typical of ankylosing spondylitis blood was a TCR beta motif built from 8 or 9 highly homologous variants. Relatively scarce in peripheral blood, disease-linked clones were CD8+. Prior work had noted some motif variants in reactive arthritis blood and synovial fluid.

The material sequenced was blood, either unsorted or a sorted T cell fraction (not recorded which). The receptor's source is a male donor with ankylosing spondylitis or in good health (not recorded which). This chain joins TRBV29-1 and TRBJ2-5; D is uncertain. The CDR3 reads CSVEDRVVQETQYF. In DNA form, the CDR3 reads TGCAGCGTTGAAGATCGCGTAGTCCAAGAGACCCAGTACTTC.